This T cell receptor beta chain was profiled in a study of blood T cell repertoires in COVID-19. Between the trimmed V and J ends, which lost 2 bases and 7 bases, there was a span of 14 bases. The CDR3 runs 15 residues. Germline values: CDR1 MGHDK, CDR2 SYGVNS. The repertoire was sequenced with immunoSEQ multiplex PCR; TCRdb's copy has only in-frame clones and lacks some. The sample holds about 530,000 clones, 85% to 90% seen once. The chain uses TRBV25-1 and TRBJ2-2; D gene uncertain. This TCR came from a woman aged 45-60 years with COVID-19, enrolled during active disease. The sequenced material came from peripheral blood. This chain's CDR3 is CASSEPTGSRGELFF. CDR3 sequence (DNA): TGTGCCAGCAGTGAACCGACGGGTTCTCGCGGGGAGCTGTTTTTT.